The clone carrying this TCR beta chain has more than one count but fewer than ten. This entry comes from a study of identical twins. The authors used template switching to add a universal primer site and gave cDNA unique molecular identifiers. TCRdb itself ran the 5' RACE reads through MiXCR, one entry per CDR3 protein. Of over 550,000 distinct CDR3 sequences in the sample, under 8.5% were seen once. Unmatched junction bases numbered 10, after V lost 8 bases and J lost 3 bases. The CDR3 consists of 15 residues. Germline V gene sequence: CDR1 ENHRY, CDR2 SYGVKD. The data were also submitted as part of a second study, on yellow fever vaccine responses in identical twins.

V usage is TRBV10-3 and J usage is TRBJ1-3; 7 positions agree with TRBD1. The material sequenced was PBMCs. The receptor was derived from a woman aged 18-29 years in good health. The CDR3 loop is CAIGQGGASGNTIYF. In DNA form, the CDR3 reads TGTGCCATCGGGCAGGGGGGGGCGAGTGGAAACACCATATATTTT.